This section outlines one T cell receptor (beta chain) sequence together with its context. The target antigen is unknown. This specimen comes from a study of blood T cells in healthy people across ages. This CDR3 is 16 amino acids long. V shed 1 base, J shed 4 bases, and the junction held 7 bases outside the gene matches. Through a sample-barcoded 5' primer and a J-beta primer mix, a second PCR was run for roughly 7 to 11 cycles. TCRdb recomputed calls from the 5' RACE reads with MiXCR, one row per CDR3 protein. The sample records some 1,500,000 distinct CDR3 sequences, approximately 39% being singletons. Overall study results and limits: Observed TCR beta diversity per million T cells went down as age went up. This fall followed a roughly linear course with age.

The chain is built from TRBV12-3 or TRBV12-4 and TRBJ2-5; TRBD1 matches at 9 bases. The clonotype comes from a woman aged 18-29 years in good health. Sequences were obtained from blood. The CDR3 sequence is CASSLVGTGIRETQYF. CDR3 DNA sequence: TGTGCCAGCAGTTTAGTAGGGACAGGGATCCGAGAGACCCAGTACTTC.